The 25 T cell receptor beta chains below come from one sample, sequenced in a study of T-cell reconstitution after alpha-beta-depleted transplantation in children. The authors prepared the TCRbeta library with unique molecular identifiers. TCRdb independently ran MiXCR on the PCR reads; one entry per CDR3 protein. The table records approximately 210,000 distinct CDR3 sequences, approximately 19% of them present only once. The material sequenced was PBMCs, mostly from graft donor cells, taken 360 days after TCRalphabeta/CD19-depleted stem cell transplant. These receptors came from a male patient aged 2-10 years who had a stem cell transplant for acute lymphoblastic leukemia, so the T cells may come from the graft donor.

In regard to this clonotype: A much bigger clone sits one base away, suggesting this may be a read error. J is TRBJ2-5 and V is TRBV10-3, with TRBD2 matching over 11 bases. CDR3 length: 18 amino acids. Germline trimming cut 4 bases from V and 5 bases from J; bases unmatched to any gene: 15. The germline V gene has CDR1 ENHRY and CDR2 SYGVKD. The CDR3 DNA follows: TGTGCCATCAGTGTCGAGGGGCCATCTAGCGGGGGGCGTGAGACCCAGTACTTC. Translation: CAISVEGPSSGGRETQYF.

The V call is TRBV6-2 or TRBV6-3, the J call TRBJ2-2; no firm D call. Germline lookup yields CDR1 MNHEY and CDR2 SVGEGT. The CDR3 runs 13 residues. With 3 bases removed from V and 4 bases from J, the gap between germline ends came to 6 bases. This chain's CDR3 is CASSYRTTGELFF. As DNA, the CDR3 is TGTGCCAGCAGTTATAGAACCACCGGGGAGCTGTTTTTT.

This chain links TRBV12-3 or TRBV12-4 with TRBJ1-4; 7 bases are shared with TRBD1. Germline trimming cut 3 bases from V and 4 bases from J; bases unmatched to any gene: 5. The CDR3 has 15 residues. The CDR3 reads CASSFGRDSNEKLFF. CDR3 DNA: TGTGCCAGCAGTTTTGGTCGGGACAGTAATGAAAAACTGTTTTTT.

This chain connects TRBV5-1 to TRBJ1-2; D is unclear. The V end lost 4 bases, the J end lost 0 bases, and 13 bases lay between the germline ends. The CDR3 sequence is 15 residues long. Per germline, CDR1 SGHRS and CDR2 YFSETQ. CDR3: CASSPWTEANYGYTF. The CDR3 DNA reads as TGCGCCAGCAGCCCGTGGACTGAAGCTAACTATGGCTACACCTTC.

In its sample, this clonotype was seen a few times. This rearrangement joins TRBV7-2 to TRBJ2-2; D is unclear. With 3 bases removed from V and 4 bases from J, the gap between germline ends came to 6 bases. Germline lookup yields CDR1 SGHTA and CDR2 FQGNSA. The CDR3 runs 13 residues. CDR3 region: CASSLKLTGELFF. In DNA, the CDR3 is TGTGCCAGCAGCTTGAAACTCACCGGGGAGCTGTTTTTT.

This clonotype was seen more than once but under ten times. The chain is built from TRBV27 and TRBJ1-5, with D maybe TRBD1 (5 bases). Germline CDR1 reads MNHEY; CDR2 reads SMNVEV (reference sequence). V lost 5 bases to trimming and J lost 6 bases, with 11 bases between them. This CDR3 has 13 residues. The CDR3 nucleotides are TGTGCCAGCAGTGCCATGGGGGGTCAGCCCCAGCATTTT. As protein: CASSAMGGQPQHF.

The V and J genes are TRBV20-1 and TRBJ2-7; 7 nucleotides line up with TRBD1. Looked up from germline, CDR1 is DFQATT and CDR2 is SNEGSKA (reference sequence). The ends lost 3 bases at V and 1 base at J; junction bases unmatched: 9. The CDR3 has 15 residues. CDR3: CSARETGKISYEQYF. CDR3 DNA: TGCAGTGCTAGGGAGACAGGGAAGATATCCTACGAGCAGTACTTC.

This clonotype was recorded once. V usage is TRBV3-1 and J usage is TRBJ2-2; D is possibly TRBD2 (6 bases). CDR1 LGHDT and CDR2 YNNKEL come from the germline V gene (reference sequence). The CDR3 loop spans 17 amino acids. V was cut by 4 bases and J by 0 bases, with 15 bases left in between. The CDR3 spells CASSLADSGPNTGELFF. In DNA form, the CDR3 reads TGTGCCAGCAGCCTTGCGGATAGCGGCCCGAACACCGGGGAGCTGTTTTTT.

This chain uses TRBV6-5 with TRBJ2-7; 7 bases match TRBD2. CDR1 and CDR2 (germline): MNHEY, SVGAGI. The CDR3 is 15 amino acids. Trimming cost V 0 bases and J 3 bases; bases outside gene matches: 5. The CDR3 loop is CASSYSPGGIYEQYF. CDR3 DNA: TGTGCCAGCAGTTACTCACCGGGAGGTATCTACGAGCAGTACTTC.

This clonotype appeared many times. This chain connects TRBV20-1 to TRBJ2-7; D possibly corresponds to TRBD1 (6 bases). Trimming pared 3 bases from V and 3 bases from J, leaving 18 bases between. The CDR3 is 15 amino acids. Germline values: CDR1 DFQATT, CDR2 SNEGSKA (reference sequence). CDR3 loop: CSARAPGQENYEQYF. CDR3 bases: TGCAGTGCTAGGGCTCCGGGACAAGAGAACTACGAGCAGTACTTC.

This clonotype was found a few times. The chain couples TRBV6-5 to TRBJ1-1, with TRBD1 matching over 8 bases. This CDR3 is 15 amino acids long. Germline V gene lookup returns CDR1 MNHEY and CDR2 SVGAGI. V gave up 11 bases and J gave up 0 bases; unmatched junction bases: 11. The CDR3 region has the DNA TGTGCCTCACAAGGGGGACAGGCAATGAACACTGAAGCTTTCTTT. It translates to CASQGGQAMNTEAFF.

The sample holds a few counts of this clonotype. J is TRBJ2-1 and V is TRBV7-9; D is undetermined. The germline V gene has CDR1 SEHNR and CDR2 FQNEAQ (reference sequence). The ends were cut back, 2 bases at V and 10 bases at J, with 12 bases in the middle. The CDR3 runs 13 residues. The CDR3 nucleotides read TGTGCCAGCAGCTTACCCCGGGCCGAGGAGCAGTTCTTC. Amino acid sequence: CASSLPRAEEQFF. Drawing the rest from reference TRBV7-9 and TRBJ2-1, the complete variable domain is DTGVSQNPRHKITKRGQNVTFRCDPISEHNRLYWYRQTLGQGPEFLTYFQNEAQLEKSRLLSDRFSAERPKGSFSTLEIQRTEQGDSAMYLCASSLPRAEEQFFGPGTRLTVL.

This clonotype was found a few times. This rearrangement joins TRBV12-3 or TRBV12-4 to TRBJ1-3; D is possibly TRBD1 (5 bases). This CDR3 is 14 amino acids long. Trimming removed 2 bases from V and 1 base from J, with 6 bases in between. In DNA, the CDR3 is TGTGCCAGCAGTTTATCAGGGTCTGGAAACACCATATATTTT. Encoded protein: CASSLSGSGNTIYF.

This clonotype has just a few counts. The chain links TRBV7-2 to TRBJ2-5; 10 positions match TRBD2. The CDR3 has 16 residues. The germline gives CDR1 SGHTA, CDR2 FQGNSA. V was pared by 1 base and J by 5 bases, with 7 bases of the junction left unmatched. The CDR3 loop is CASSLGSLAGAETQYF. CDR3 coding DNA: TGTGCCAGCAGCTTAGGGAGCCTAGCGGGGGCGGAGACCCAGTACTTC.

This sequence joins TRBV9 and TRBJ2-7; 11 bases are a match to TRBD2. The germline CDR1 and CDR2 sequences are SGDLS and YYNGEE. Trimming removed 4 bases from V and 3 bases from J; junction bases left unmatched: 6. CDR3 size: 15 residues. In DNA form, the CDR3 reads TGTGCCAGCAGCCCTGGGACTAGCGGTTACTACGAGCAGTACTTC. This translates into CASSPGTSGYYEQYF.

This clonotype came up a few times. CDR3 loop: CSARDTYGSSYNEQFF. In DNA, the CDR3 is TGCAGTGCTAGAGATACATACGGGAGCTCCTACAATGAGCAGTTCTTC. V usage is TRBV20-1 and J usage is TRBJ2-1; perhaps TRBD2 as D (6 bases). Germline CDR1 and CDR2: DFQATT and SNEGSKA (reference sequence). The V gene lost 0 bases and the J gene lost 0 bases, with 12 bases spanning the gap. CDR3 length: 16 residues.

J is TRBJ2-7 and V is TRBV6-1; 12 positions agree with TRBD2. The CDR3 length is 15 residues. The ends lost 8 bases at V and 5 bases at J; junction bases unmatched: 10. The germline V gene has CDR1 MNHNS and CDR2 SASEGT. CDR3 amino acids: CASRDASGGADEQYF. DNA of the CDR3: TGTGCCAGCCGGGACGCTAGCGGGGGGGCGGACGAGCAGTACTTC.

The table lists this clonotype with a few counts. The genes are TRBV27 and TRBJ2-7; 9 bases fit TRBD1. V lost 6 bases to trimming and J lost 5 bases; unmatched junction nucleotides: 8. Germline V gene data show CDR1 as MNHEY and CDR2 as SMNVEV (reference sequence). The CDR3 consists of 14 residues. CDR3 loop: CASRKQGAFDEQYF. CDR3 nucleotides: TGTGCCAGCAGGAAACAGGGGGCGTTTGACGAGCAGTACTTC.

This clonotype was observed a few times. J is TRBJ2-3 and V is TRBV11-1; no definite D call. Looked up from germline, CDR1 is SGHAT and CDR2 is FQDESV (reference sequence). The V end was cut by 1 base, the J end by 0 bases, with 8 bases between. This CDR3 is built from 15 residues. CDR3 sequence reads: CASSLVGVSTDTQYF. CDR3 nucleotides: TGTGCCAGCAGCTTAGTGGGCGTAAGCACAGATACGCAGTATTTT.

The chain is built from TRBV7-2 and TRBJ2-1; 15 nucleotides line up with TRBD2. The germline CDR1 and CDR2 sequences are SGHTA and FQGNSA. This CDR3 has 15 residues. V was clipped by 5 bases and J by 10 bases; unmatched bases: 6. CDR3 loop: CASSEGLAGGWEQFF. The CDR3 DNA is TGTGCCAGCAGCGAGGGACTAGCGGGAGGATGGGAGCAGTTCTTC.

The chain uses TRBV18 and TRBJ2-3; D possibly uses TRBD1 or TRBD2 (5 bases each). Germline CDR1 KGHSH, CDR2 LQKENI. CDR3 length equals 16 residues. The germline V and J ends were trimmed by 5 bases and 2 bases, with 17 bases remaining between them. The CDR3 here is CASSRDGRVTTDTQYF. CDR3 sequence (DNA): TGTGCCAGCTCAAGGGACGGAAGGGTCACCACAGATACGCAGTATTTT.

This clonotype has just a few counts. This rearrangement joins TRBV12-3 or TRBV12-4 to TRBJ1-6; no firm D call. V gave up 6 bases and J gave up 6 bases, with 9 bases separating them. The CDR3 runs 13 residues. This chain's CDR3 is CASRGPGNSPLHF. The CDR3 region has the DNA TGTGCCAGCAGGGGCCCCGGTAATTCACCCCTCCACTTT.

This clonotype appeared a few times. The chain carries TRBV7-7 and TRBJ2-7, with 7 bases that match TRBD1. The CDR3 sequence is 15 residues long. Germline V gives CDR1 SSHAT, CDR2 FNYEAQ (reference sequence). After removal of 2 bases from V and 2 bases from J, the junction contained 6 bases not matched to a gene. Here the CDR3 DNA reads TGTGCCAGCAGCTTAAAAACCGGGACAGCCTACGAGCAGTACTTC. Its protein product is CASSLKTGTAYEQYF.

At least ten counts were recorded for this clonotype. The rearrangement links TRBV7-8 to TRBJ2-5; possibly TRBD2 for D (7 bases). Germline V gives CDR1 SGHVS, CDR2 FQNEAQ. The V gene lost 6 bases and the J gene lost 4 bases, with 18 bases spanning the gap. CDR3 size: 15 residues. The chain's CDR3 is CASSNLRGGGETQYF. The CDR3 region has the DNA TGTGCCAGCAGTAACCTCAGGGGAGGGGGAGAGACCCAGTACTTC.

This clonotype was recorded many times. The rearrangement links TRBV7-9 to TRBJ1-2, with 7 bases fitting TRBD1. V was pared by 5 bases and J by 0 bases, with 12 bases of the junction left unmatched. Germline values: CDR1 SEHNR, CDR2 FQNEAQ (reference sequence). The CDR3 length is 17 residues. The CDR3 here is CASSRGQGDISNYGYTF. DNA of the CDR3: TGTGCCAGCAGCCGAGGGCAGGGGGACATATCTAACTATGGCTACACCTTC.